This TCR beta chain was sequenced for a study of technical replicates of blood from a few donors. Using immunoSEQ multiplex PCR, the repertoire was profiled, and TCRdb retains in-frame clones only, with some absent. Among under 70,000 clones listed, more than 70% were seen once. The sequenced sample was PBMCs. This clonotype was sampled from a human donor in good health. Some clones in this sample may be carry-over from other donors' samples.

CDR3: CSASPHNEQYF. In DNA form, the CDR3 reads TGCAGTGCTAGCCCCCACAACGAGCAGTACTTC. This chain uses TRBV20-1 with TRBJ2-7, with D uncertain. This CDR3 is 11 amino acids long. Germline-derived CDR1 and CDR2 are DFQATT and SNEGSKA (reference sequence). V lost 3 bases, J lost 5 bases, and 8 bases lay in between.